These T cell receptor beta chains were read from a single sample in a study of cytomegalovirus exposure and HLA in healthy donors. Method: immunoSEQ multiplex PCR; TCRdb's copy keeps in-frame clones and lacks some. Of some 100,000 clones listed, under 90% are singletons. Sequencing was carried out using PBMCs. The receptors here all came from a woman between 25 and 40 years old in good health and CMV-seronegative. CDR3s include the opening cysteine and the closing phenylalanine or tryptophan. Each record gives: J gene, D gene, CDR3 length, clone size, V gene, CDR3 DNA, CDR3 protein. A D gene is named only where the DNA matches it firmly. A row's size may be missing; if present it is once, few, many or a size class.

TRBJ1-2	-	16	once	TRBV4-1	TGCGCCAGCAGCCAAGACCCCCCGGGGGAGCGCTATGGCTACACCTTC	CASSQDPPGERYGYTF
TRBJ2-7	TRBD1	16	once	TRBV10-1	TGCGCCAGCAGTGAGTCCGGGACAGGGCACACCTACGAGCAGTACTTC	CASSESGTGHTYEQYF
TRBJ2-1	-	13	-	TRBV5-8	TGTGCCAGCAGGTTCGATCACCCCCGAGGGCCGTTCTTC	CASRFDHPRGPFF
TRBJ2-7	-	13	-	TRBV6-1	TGTGCCAGCAGTCCCCCCCCCGTCTACGAGCAGTACTTC	CASSPPPVYEQYF
TRBJ1-1	TRBD1	15	-	TRBV5-1	TGCGCCAGCAGCATCGGACAGGTCCAGAACACTGAAGCTTTCTTT	CASSIGQVQNTEAFF
TRBJ2-7	TRBD1	17	medium-sized	TRBV7-9	TGTGCCAGCAGCCAAGGCCCGTACAGGGGGCCGCACTACGAGCAGTACTTC	CASSQGPYRGPHYEQYF
TRBJ2-2	-	13	-	TRBV28	TGTGCCAGCAGTCCGCGGAACACCGGGGAGCTGTTTTTT	CASSPRNTGELFF
TRBJ1-4	-	15	-	TRBV15	TGTGCCACCAGCAGAGGGGGGGTAATGGATGAAAAACTGTTTTTT	CATSRGGVMDEKLFF
TRBJ2-1	TRBD2	12	-	TRBV30	TGTGCCCGGCGGGAGAGATACAATGAGCAGTTCTTC	CARRERYNEQFF
TRBJ1-2	TRBD1	14	-	TRBV6-6	TGTGCCAGCAGTCCAGGGGGCACGGGCTATGGCTACACCTTC	CASSPGGTGYGYTF
TRBJ2-7	TRBD2	13	-	TRBV19	TGTGCCAGTAAGCCTAGCGGTCTCTACGAGCAGTACTTC	CASKPSGLYEQYF
TRBJ2-3	TRBD1	15	-	TRBV27	TGTGCCAGCAGCTCAGGGGGCCGAAGCACAGATACGCAGTATTTT	CASSSGGRSTDTQYF
TRBJ1-1	-	12	-	TRBV29-1	TGCAGCGTTGTCCGGGGTAACACTGAAGCTTTCTTT	CSVVRGNTEAFF
TRBJ2-7	-	11	-	TRBV20-1	TGCAGTGCCCGCGGGACCTACGAGCAGTACTTC	CSARGTYEQYF
TRBJ1-5	TRBD1	16	few	TRBV15	TGTGCCACCAGCAGTGTCGGGACAGGGAGGGATCAGCCCCAGCATTTT	CATSSVGTGRDQPQHF
TRBJ1-2	TRBD1	13	once	TRBV6-6	TGTGCCAGCAGTTCCTGGACAGGGGACGGCTACACCTTC	CASSSWTGDGYTF
TRBJ2-5	TRBD2	14	-	TRBV30	TGTGCCTTCGGGACTAGCGGGAGAAAAGAGACCCAGTACTTC	CAFGTSGRKETQYF
TRBJ2-1	-	16	-	TRBV19	TGTGCCAGTAGTATCCCCGACAGCGTTCCCTACAATGAGCAGTTCTTC	CASSIPDSVPYNEQFF
TRBJ2-1	-	14	few	TRBV11-1	TGTGCCAGCAGCTTATGGACAGCCGACAATGAGCAGTTCTTC	CASSLWTADNEQFF
TRBJ1-1	-	13	-	TRBV18	TGTGCCAGCTCACCTCAGGAGAACACTGAAGCTTTCTTT	CASSPQENTEAFF
TRBJ1-3	-	16	-	TRBV28	TGTGCCAGCAGTTTGGAGAGGGGGACGACTGGAAACACCATATATTTT	CASSLERGTTGNTIYF
TRBJ2-5	TRBD2	15	-	TRBV7-9	TGTGCCATCACCCGGGGGGGCTTGTACCAAGAGACCCAGTACTTC	CAITRGGLYQETQYF
TRBJ2-2	TRBD1	16	-	TRBV2	TGTGCCAGCAGTCCTAGGACAGGGGAGTACACCGGGGAGCTGTTTTTT	CASSPRTGEYTGELFF
TRBJ2-2	TRBD1	15	-	TRBV28	TGTGCCAGCACCATATCCGCAGGGGGCACCGGGGAGCTGTTTTTT	CASTISAGGTGELFF
TRBJ1-5	TRBD1	17	once	TRBV7-2	TGTGCCAGCAGCCTCCCGGGACAGGGGTTTGACAATCAGCCCCAGCATTTT	CASSLPGQGFDNQPQHF